Below, one T cell receptor (beta chain) is given with its context. This CDR3 is also generated by other DNA sequences in the sample. These data come from a study of cytomegalovirus exposure and HLA in healthy donors. CDR1 is SGHTA and CDR2 is FQGNSA in the germline V gene. This CDR3 comprises 14 residues. V trimming: 5 bases; J trimming: 3 bases; junction bases outside the gene matches: 2. The study ran its PCR with 60 Vbeta and 13 Jbeta primers. Using immunoSEQ multiplex PCR, the repertoire was profiled, and TCRdb retains in-frame clones only, with some absent. The sample has 150,000 to 180,000 clones, approximately 69% seen once; the top ten hold approximately 2.3%.

Sequenced: PBMCs. The chain recombines TRBV7-2 with TRBJ2-7; 12 positions agree with TRBD2. The TCR sequence derives from a man aged 25 to 40 in good health and CMV-seronegative. CDR3 sequence: CASSPTSGSYEQYF. CDR3 nucleotide sequence: TGTGCCAGCAGCCCGACTAGCGGGAGCTACGAGCAGTACTTC.